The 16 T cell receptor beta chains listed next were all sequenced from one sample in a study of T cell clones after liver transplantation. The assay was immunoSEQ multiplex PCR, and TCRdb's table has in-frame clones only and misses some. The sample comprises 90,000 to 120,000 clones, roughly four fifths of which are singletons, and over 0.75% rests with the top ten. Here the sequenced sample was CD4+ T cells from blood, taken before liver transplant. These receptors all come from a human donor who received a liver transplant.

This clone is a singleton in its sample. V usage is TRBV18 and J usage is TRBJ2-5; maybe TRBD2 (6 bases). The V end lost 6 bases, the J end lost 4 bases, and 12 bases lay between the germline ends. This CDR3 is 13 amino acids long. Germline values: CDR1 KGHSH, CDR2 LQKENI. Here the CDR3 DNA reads TGTGCCAGCTCCCCCGGGGGTGGAGAGACCCAGTACTTC. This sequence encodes CASSPGGGETQYF.

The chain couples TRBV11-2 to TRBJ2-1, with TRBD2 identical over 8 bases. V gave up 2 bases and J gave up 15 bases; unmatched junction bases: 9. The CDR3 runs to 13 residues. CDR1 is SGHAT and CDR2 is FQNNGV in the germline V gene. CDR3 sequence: CASSLSSGGDRFF. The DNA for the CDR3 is TGTGCCAGCAGCTTATCCAGCGGGGGAGATCGGTTCTTC. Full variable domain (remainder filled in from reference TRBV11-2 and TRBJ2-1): EAGVAQSPRYKIIEKRQSVAFWCNPISGHATLYWYQQILGQGPKLLIQFQNNGVVDDSQLPKDRFSAERLKGVDSTLKIQPAKLEDSAVYLCASSLSSGGDRFFGPGTRLTVL.

Here the CDR3 reads CASSRADRIYNEQFF. The CDR3 nucleotides read TGTGCCAGCAGCCGCGCCGACAGAATCTACAATGAGCAGTTCTTC. V gene TRBV14 combines with J gene TRBJ2-1, with D possibly TRBD1 on 5 matching bases. Germline assignment: CDR1 SGHDN and CDR2 FVKESK. The V end lost 4 bases, the J end lost 3 bases, and 13 bases lay between the germline ends. CDR3 length: 15 amino acids.

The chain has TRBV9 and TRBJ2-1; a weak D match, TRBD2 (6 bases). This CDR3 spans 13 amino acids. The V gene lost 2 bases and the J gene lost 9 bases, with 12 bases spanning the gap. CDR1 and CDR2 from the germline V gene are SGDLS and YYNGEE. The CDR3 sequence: CASSVGGFGEQFF. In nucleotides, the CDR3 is TGTGCCAGCAGCGTCGGGGGTTTCGGTGAGCAGTTCTTC. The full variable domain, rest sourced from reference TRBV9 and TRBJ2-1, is DSGVTQTPKHLITATGQRVTLRCSPRSGDLSVYWYQQSLDQGLQFLIQYYNGEERAKGNILERFSAQQFPDLHSELNLSSLELGDSALYFCASSVGGFGEQFFGPGTRLTVL.

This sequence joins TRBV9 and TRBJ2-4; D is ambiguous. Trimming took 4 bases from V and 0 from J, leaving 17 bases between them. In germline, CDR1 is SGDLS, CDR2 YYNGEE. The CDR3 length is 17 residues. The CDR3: CASSPGPQRIAKNIQYF. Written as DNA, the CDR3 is TGTGCCAGCAGCCCCGGACCCCAAAGAATAGCCAAAAACATTCAGTACTTC.

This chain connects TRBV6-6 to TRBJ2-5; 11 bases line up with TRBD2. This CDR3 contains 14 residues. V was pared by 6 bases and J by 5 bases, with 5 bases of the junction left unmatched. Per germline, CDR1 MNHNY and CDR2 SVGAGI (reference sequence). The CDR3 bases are TGTGCCAGCAGCCTCCTAGCGGGAGGCGAGACCCAGTACTTC. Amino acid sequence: CASSLLAGGETQYF.

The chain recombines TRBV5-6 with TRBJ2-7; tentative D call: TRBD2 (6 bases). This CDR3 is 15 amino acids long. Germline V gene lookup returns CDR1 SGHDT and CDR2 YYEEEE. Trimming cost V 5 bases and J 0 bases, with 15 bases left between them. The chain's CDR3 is CASSQTGSRSYEQYF. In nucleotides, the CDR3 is TGTGCCAGCAGTCAGACCGGGAGCCGCTCCTACGAGCAGTACTTC.

Here the CDR3 DNA reads TGTGCCAGCTCTGACGGATCCTACGAGCAGTACTTC. Amino acid sequence: CASSDGSYEQYF. The chain links TRBV6-6 to TRBJ2-7; D is undetermined. CDR3 length: 12 amino acids. The V gene lost 8 bases and the J gene lost 1 base, with 9 bases spanning the gap. Per germline, CDR1 MNHNY and CDR2 SVGAGI (reference sequence).

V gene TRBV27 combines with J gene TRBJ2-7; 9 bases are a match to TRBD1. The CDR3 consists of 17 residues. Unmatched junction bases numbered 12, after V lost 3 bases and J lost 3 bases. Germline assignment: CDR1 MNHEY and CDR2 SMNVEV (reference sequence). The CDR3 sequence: CASSFAPPGTGIYEQYF. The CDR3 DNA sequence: TGTGCCAGCAGTTTCGCTCCCCCTGGGACAGGGATCTACGAGCAGTACTTC.

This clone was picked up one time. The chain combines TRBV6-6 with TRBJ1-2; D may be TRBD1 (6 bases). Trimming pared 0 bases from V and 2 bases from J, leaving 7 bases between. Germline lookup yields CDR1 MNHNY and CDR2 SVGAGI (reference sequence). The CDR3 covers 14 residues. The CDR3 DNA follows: TGTGCCAGCAGTTACTCGAGGGGGAACTATGGCTACACCTTC. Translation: CASSYSRGNYGYTF.

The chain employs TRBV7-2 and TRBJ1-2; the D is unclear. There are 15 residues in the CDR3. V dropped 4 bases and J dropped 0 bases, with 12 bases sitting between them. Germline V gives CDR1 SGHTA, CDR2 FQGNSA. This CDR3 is CASSSKTGTNYGYTF. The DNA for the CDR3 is TGTGCCAGCAGCTCCAAAACCGGGACTAACTATGGCTACACCTTC.

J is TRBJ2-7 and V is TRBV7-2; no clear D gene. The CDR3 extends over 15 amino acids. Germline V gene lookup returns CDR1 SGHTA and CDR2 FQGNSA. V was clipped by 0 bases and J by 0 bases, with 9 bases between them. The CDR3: CASSLAKQISYEQYF. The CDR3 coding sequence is TGTGCCAGCAGCTTAGCGAAACAGATCTCCTACGAGCAGTACTTC. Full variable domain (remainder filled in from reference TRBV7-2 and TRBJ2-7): GAGVSQSPSNKVTEKGKDVELRCDPISGHTALYWYRQSLGQGLEFLIYFQGNSAPDKSGLPSDRFSAERTGGSVSTLTIQRTQQEDSAVYLCASSLAKQISYEQYFGPGTRLTVT.

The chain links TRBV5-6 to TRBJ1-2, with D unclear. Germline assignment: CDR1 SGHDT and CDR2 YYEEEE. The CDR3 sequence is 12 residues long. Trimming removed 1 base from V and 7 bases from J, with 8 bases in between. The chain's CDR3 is CASSLSGGGYTF. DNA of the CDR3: TGTGCCAGCAGCTTGTCTGGTGGTGGCTACACCTTC.

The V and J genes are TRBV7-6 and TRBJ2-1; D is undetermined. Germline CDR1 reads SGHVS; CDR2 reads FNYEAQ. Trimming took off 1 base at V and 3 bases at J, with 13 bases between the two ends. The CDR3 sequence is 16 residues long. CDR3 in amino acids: CASSLDGAGRYNEQFF. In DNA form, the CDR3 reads TGTGCCAGCAGCTTAGATGGAGCCGGACGCTACAATGAGCAGTTCTTC.

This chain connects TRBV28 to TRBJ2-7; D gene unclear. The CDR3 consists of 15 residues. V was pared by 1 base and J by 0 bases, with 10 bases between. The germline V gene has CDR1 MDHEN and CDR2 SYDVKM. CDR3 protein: CASSLFAQHSYEQYF. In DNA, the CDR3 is TGTGCCAGCAGTTTATTTGCGCAGCACTCCTACGAGCAGTACTTC.

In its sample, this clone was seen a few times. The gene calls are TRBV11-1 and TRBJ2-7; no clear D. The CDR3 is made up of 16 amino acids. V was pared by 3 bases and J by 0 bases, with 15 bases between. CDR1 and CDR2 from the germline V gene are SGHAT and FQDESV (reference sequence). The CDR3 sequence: CASSFGPSQSSYEQYF. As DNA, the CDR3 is TGTGCCAGCAGCTTCGGTCCCTCCCAGAGCTCCTACGAGCAGTACTTC.